This entry features one T cell receptor beta chain sequence. In the original processing: Reference gene primer amplification yielded estimated nucleated cell counts. The data were produced by immunoSEQ multiplex PCR, yet TCRdb's version contains in-frame clones alone and is incomplete. Clonal size and the V and J genes are those of that table, whereas D and trimming came from the DNA. This sample carries 180,000 or so clones, approximately 87% of them seen once, and the ten largest clones take nearly 4.5%. The germline CDR1 and CDR2 sequences are SNHLY and FYNNEI. The CDR3 loop spans 14 amino acids. The V end was cut by 5 bases, the J end by 1 base, with 9 bases between. This sample is part of a study of blood T cell repertoires in COVID-19. Overall study context: Samples of COVID-19 (acute and convalescent) were obtained from the United States, Italy and Spain.

This chain links TRBV2 with TRBJ1-3, with a tentative D call TRBD1 (5 bases). What was sequenced was PBMCs or T cells enriched from blood (not recorded which). This receptor was identified in a woman between 50 and 59 years old who had recovered from COVID-19. CDR3 sequence: CASSRTNSGNTIYF. In DNA form, the CDR3 reads TGTGCCAGCAGTAGGACAAATTCTGGAAACACCATATATTTT.